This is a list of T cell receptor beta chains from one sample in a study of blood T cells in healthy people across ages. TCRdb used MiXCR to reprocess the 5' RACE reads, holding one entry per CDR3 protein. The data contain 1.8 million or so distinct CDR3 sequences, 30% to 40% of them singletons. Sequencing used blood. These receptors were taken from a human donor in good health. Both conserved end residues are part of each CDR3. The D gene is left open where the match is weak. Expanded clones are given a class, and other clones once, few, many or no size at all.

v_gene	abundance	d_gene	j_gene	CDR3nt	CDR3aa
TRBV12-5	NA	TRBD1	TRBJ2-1	TGTGCCAGCAGGGACAGGGAGTACAATGAGCAGTTCTTC	CASRDREYNEQFF
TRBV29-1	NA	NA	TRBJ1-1	TGCAGCGTTGAAGATGAACCCGGAAGAGGGATTGAAGCTTTCTTT	CSVEDEPGRGIEAFF
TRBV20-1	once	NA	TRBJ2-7	TGCAGTGCTAGTATCTTTTACAATGAGCAGTACTTC	CSASIFYNEQYF
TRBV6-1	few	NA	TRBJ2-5	TGTGCCAGCAGTGAAACGTTAGCTGGAGAGACCCAGTACTTC	CASSETLAGETQYF
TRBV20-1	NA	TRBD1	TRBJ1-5	TGCAGTGCACAAGACAGGGGCCGAAGCAATCAGCCCCAGCATTTT	CSAQDRGRSNQPQHF
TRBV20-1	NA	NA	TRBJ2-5	TGCAGTGCTAGAGAGGTCAGGCACGATTACCAAGAGACCCAGTACTTC	CSAREVRHDYQETQYF
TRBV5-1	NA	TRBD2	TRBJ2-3	TGCGCCAGCACGACTAGCGGGGGGGCGGATACGCAGTATTTT	CASTTSGGADTQYF
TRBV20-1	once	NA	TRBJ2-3	TGCAGTGCTACCTACCGGGAAACTAGTATTATCACAGATACGCAGTATTTT	CSATYRETSIITDTQYF
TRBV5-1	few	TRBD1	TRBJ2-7	TGCGCCAGCAGGTCCCACAGGGGTTTATCCTACGAGCAGTACTTC	CASRSHRGLSYEQYF
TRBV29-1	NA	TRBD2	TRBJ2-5	TGCAGCGTTGATCCCGGGACTAGCGGATTTACGGAAGAGACCCAGTACTTC	CSVDPGTSGFTEETQYF
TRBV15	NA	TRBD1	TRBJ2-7	TGTGCCACCAGCCCCCGACAGGGGTCCTACGAGCAGTACTTC	CATSPRQGSYEQYF
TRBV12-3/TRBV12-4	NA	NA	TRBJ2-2	TGTGCCAGCGGGCAGGGGCACACCGGGGAGCTGTTTTTT	CASGQGHTGELFF
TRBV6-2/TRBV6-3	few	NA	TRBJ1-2	TGTGCCAGCAGTTACGACGAGGCCTCAAGGTGGGGAAATGGCTACACCTTC	CASSYDEASRWGNGYTF
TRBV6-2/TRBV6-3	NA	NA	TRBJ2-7	TGTGCCAGCAGAGGCCGGGACTCCTCCTACGAGCAGTACTTC	CASRGRDSSYEQYF
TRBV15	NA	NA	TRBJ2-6	TGTGCCACCGGAAGTAAACGAGCTGGGGCCAACGTCCTGACTTTC	CATGSKRAGANVLTF
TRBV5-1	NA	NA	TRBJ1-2	TGCGCCAGCAGCTCGTTGGACAGTTTACTTTCCCCCTACTATGGCTACACCTTC	CASSSLDSLLSPYYGYTF
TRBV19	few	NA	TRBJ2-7	TGTGCCAGTAGTATGGCCGATCGACTACCCTACGAGCAGTACTTC	CASSMADRLPYEQYF
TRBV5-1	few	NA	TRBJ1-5	TGCGCCAGCAGCTTGGAGTCGTCTGGCCCGAATCAGCCCCAGCATTTT	CASSLESSGPNQPQHF
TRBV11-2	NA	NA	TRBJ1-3	TGTGCCAGCAGCAGGACACGCTCTGGAAACACCATATATTTT	CASSRTRSGNTIYF
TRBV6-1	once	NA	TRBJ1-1	TGTGCCAGCAGTCGAGAACCGGGACACCAGTTACCCATGAACACTGAAGCTTTCTTT	CASSREPGHQLPMNTEAFF
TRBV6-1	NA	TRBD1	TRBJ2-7	TGTGCCAGCAGGGGACAGGGAACGGCCGAGCAGTACTTC	CASRGQGTAEQYF
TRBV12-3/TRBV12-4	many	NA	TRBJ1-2	TGTGCCAGCAGTCCCCGTGGTGGGGCTAACTATGGCTACACCTTC	CASSPRGGANYGYTF
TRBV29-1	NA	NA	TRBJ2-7	TGCAGCGTTGAGATGAAGCAAGACGAATTCTACGAGCAGTACTTC	CSVEMKQDEFYEQYF
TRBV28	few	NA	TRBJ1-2	TGTGCCAGCACCCTCATTTTGGGGGATGGCTACACCTTC	CASTLILGDGYTF
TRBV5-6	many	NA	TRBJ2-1	TGTGCCAGCAGCTTGGCTGTAAACAATGAGCAGTTCTTC	CASSLAVNNEQFF
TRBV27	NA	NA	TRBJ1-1	TGTGCCAGCAGTTCGGGACGGTGGAACACTGAAGCTTTCTTT	CASSSGRWNTEAFF
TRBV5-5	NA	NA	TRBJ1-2	TGTGCCAGCAGCTTGGGGGGCAAGGTTGGCTACACCTTC	CASSLGGKVGYTF
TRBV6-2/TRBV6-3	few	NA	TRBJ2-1	TGTGCCAGCGGGCCCCTCTGGGATGAGCAGTTCTTC	CASGPLWDEQFF
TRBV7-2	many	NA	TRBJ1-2	TGTGCCAGCACCCCAAGAGGGTTTGGTTATGGCTACACCTTC	CASTPRGFGYGYTF
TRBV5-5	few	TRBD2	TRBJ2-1	TGTGCCAGCAGCCTAAAGGTAGCGGGGGGAGTCTACAATGAGCAGTTCTTC	CASSLKVAGGVYNEQFF
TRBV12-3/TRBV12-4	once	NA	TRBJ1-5	TGTGCCAGCAGTTTAATGGGGGGCACGAATCAGCCCCAGCATTTT	CASSLMGGTNQPQHF
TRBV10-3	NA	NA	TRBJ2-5	TGTGCCAGCCGACAGGACGGGACCCAGTACTTC	CASRQDGTQYF
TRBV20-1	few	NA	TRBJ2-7	TGCAGTGCTAGAGCCCTGTCTCCCTTAGGGGACTACGAGCAGTACTTC	CSARALSPLGDYEQYF
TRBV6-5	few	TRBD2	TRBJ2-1	TGTGCCAGCACTAGCGGGGGGGCCGACGCCTACAATGAGCAGTTCTTC	CASTSGGADAYNEQFF
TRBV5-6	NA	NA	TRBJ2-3	TGTGCCAGCAGCGAAATTTTACAGGGCGGTCCAACAGATACGCAGTATTTT	CASSEILQGGPTDTQYF
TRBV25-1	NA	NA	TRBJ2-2	TGTGCCAGCAGTGAATCAAGGAGAAACACCGGGGAGCTGTTTTTT	CASSESRRNTGELFF
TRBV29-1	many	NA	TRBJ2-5	TGCAGCGTTGAAACAGGGATTGAAGAGACCCAGTACTTC	CSVETGIEETQYF
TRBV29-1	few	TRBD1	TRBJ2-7	TGCAGCGTTGGTAACAGGGGCGAGCAGTACTTC	CSVGNRGEQYF
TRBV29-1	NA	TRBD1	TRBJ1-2	TGCAGCGTTGAGGGACAGGGTCATTATGGCTACACCTTC	CSVEGQGHYGYTF
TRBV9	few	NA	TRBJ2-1	TGTGCCAGCAGCCCCAAAGGGGGGAATGAGCAGTTCTTC	CASSPKGGNEQFF
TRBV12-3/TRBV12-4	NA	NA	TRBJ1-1	TGTGCCAGTATACCACCGTCTGGCACTGAAGCTTTCTTT	CASIPPSGTEAFF
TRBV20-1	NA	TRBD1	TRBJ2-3	TGCAGTGCTCCGGACAGGGCAAGCACAGATACGCAGTATTTT	CSAPDRASTDTQYF
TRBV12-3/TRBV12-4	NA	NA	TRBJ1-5	TGTGCCAGCAATTCCGGGCCGCGGCAGCCCCAGCATTTT	CASNSGPRQPQHF
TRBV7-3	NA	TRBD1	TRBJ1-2	TGTGCCAGCAGCCCCGGGACAGGGTTTGCCGGCTACACCTTC	CASSPGTGFAGYTF
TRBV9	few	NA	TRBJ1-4	TGTGCCAGCAGCCCAGGGAGTTATGAAAAACTGTTTTTT	CASSPGSYEKLFF
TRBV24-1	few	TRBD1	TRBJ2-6	TGTGCCCCGGGACAGGAGGCGCGCGGGGCCAACGTCCTGACTTTC	CAPGQEARGANVLTF
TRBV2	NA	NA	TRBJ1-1	TGTGCCAGCAGATCCAGGGGATCTGGTCTGGGGTGGACTGAAGCTTTCTTT	CASRSRGSGLGWTEAFF
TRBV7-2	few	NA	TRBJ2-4	TGTGCCAGCAGCTTAGTTGTCAGGGATATAGAGCAGTACTTC	CASSLVVRDIEQYF
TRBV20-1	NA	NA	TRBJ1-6	TGCAGTGCTAGTCGGTCTGGGGGTAAGAATTCACCCCTCCACTTT	CSASRSGGKNSPLHF
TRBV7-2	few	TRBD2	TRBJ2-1	TGTGCCAGCAGCCCGACCAGCGGGATATTCAATGAGCAGTTCTTC	CASSPTSGIFNEQFF
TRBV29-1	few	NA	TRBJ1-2	TGCAGCGTTGGAGCAACCTATGGCTACACCTTC	CSVGATYGYTF
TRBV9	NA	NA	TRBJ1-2	TGTGCCAGCAGCGTGATGGCTAACTATGGCTACACCTTC	CASSVMANYGYTF
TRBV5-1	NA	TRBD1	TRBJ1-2	TGCGCTAGCAGGGAACAACCGGGACAGGGGACCGGGGTCGATGGCTACACCTTC	CASREQPGQGTGVDGYTF
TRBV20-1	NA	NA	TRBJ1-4	TGCAGTGCTAGCAGGAGGGGATCTGATGAAAAACTGTTTTTT	CSASRRGSDEKLFF
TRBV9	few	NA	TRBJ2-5	TGTGCCAGCAGCGCACAGGGTCTTGAGACCCAGTACTTC	CASSAQGLETQYF
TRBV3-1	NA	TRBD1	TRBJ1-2	TGTGCCAGCAGCCAAGATGTAACAGGGGGGCAAGCTAACTATGGCTACACCTTC	CASSQDVTGGQANYGYTF